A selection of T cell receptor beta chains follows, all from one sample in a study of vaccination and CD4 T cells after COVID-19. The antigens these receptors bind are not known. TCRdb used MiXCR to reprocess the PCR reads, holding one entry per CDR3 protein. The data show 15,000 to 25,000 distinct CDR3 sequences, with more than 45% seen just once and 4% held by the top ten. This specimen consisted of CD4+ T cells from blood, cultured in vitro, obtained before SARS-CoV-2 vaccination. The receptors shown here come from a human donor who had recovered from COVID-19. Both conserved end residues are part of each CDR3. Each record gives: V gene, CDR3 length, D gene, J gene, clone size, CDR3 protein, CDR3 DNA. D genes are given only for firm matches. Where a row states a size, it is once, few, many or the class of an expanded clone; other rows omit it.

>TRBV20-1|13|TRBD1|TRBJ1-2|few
CSARAGQAYGYTF
TGCAGTGCTAGAGCGGGACAGGCGTATGGCTACACCTTC
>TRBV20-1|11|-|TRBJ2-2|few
CSATGDGELFF
TGCAGTGCTACGGGGGACGGGGAGCTGTTTTTT
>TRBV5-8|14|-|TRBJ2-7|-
CASSVAVPSYEQYF
TGTGCCAGCAGCGTGGCCGTACCATCCTACGAGCAGTACTTC
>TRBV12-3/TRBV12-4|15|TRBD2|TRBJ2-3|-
CASSLGLAGGRLKYF
TGTGCCAGCAGTTTAGGGCTAGCGGGGGGGCGTCTGAAGTATTTT
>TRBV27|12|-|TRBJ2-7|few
CASGGLPYEQYF
TGTGCCAGCGGCGGACTTCCCTACGAGCAGTACTTC
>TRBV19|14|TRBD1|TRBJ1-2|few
CASSIVDRADGYTF
TGTGCCAGTAGTATCGTGGACAGGGCTGATGGCTACACCTTC
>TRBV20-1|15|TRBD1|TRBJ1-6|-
CSARVPGQGNSPLHF
TGCAGTGCTAGAGTCCCCGGACAGGGTAATTCACCCCTCCACTTT
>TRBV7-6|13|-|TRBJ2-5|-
CASSLARKETQYF
TGTGCCAGCAGCTTGGCGAGAAAAGAGACCCAGTACTTC
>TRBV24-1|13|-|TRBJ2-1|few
CATSDQGDNEQFF
TGTGCCACCAGTGATCAAGGGGACAATGAGCAGTTCTTC
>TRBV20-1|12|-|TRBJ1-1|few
CSATGDRTEAFF
TGCAGTGCTACAGGGGACCGGACTGAAGCTTTCTTT
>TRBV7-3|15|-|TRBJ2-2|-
CASSLNGVNTGELFF
TGTGCCAGCAGCTTAAACGGGGTGAACACCGGGGAGCTGTTTTTT
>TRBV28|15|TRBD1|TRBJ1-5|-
CASRESTGAARPQHF
TGTGCCAGCAGGGAATCTACAGGGGCCGCGCGGCCCCAGCATTTT
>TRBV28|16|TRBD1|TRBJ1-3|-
CASIVAGTGGGNTIYF
TGTGCCAGCATCGTAGCCGGGACAGGAGGTGGAAACACCATATATTTT
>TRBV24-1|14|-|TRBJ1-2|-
CATSDFAEFYGYTF
TGTGCCACCAGTGATTTTGCGGAGTTCTATGGCTACACCTTC
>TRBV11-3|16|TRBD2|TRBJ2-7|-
CASSPEGLAGAYEQYF
TGTGCCAGCAGCCCCGAGGGGCTAGCGGGGGCCTACGAGCAGTACTTC
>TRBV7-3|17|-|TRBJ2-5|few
CASSLTAGYQPQETQYF
TGTGCCAGCAGCTTAACTGCGGGGTACCAACCGCAAGAGACCCAGTACTTC